This TCR beta chain is drawn from a study of blood T cell repertoires in COVID-19. In the study overall: Samples came from the United States, Italy and Spain, spanning acute and convalescent COVID-19. From T cells, B-cell-depleted T cells, or PBMCs came the material, which was cDNA or gDNA.

Self-reported history from a screening survey and questionnaire set each donor's cohort. Individuals in the exposed group had encountered a COVID-19 case within 2 weeks preceding study entry. Sequencing was performed with immunoSEQ multiplex PCR; in TCRdb, only in-frame clones are kept and a portion is missing. Of some 340,000 clones in the sample, roughly 90% were seen once. Germline loops: CDR1 MNHEY, CDR2 SVGAGI. Trimming cost V 8 bases and J 5 bases, with 14 bases left between them. This CDR3 region has 13 residues. This clonotype was sampled from a young woman who had been exposed to COVID-19. The J gene is TRBJ2-3, the V gene TRBV6-5; D is perhaps TRBD2 (7 bases). Sequenced material: PBMCs or T cells enriched from blood (not recorded which). The CDR3 sequence is CASGGASRDTQYF. The CDR3 region has the DNA TGTGCCAGCGGGGGGGCAAGTCGAGATACGCAGTATTTT.